The rows below give T cell receptor beta chains drawn from one sample of a study of blood T cell repertoires in COVID-19. Clones were sequenced by immunoSEQ multiplex PCR, and TCRdb holds only the in-frame ones, with some missing. The sample lists about 250,000 clones, 89% occurring once. The sample taken for sequencing was PBMCs or T cells enriched from blood (not recorded which). The receptors originated from a woman in her 30s with acute COVID-19. Each CDR3 is given with its conserved first and last residue. D genes are given only for firm matches. For some rows the clone size is stated as once, few or many, or as a class when expanded; others skip it.

clone size,V gene,D gene,J gene,CDR3 protein,CDR3 DNA
NA,TRBV5-4,TRBD2,TRBJ2-3,CASSLGTSGNTDTQYF,TGTGCCAGCAGCTTGGGGACTAGCGGAAATACAGATACGCAGTATTTT
NA,TRBV10-3,TRBD1,TRBJ2-7,CAISESEDRAHEQYF,TGTGCCATCAGTGAGTCCGAGGACAGGGCCCACGAGCAGTACTTC
NA,TRBV9,TRBD2,TRBJ2-5,CASSARVAGAGETQYF,TGTGCCAGCAGCGCGAGGGTAGCGGGGGCCGGGGAGACCCAGTACTTC
NA,TRBV7-9,NA,TRBJ1-1,CASSPGQLMNTEAFF,TGTGCCAGCAGCCCTGGACAGCTCATGAACACTGAAGCTTTCTTT
NA,TRBV7-3,NA,TRBJ1-1,CASSPGYGTEAFF,TGTGCCAGCAGCCCCGGTTACGGCACTGAAGCTTTCTTT
NA,TRBV5-4,TRBD1,TRBJ1-3,CASSSPEIQGPIYF,TGTGCCAGCAGCTCCCCAGAGATACAGGGGCCCATATATTTT
NA,TRBV25-1,TRBD1,TRBJ2-7,CASSALGQAYEQYF,TGTGCCAGCAGTGCTCTGGGACAGGCCTACGAGCAGTACTTC
few,TRBV5-1,TRBD2,TRBJ2-1,CATQAGGPYNEQFF,TGCGCCACCCAAGCGGGGGGGCCTTACAATGAGCAGTTCTTC
NA,TRBV2,TRBD1,TRBJ2-1,CASTARDRNNNEQFF,TGTGCCAGCACCGCGCGGGACAGGAATAACAATGAGCAGTTCTTC
NA,TRBV5-4,TRBD2,TRBJ2-1,CASSPLAGGGNAYNEQFF,TGTGCCAGCAGCCCACTAGCGGGGGGGGGAAACGCCTACAATGAGCAGTTCTTC
NA,TRBV4-3,NA,TRBJ1-2,CASSQEQGPYGYTF,TGCGCCAGCAGCCAAGAGCAGGGCCCCTATGGCTACACCTTC
NA,TRBV18,TRBD1,TRBJ1-5,CASSPSGGQGQPQHF,TGTGCCAGCTCACCCTCCGGAGGACAGGGTCAGCCCCAGCATTTT
NA,TRBV6-1,NA,TRBJ1-4,CASSEWTADNEKLFF,TGTGCCAGCAGTGAATGGACAGCGGATAATGAAAAACTGTTTTTT
NA,TRBV7-9,TRBD1,TRBJ1-2,CASSLEVQGYGYTF,TGTGCCAGCAGCTTAGAGGTACAGGGGTATGGCTACACCTTC
once,TRBV5-4,TRBD1,TRBJ1-1,CASSWAYRGGILNTEAFF,TGTGCCAGCAGCTGGGCGTACAGGGGGGGTATTCTGAACACTGAAGCTTTCTTT
NA,TRBV10-3,NA,TRBJ1-2,CASPTRSYGYTF,TGTGCCAGCCCGACTCGTTCCTATGGCTACACCTTC
NA,TRBV7-2,NA,TRBJ1-3,CASSQQGTAGNTIYF,TGTGCCAGCAGCCAACAGGGTACTGCTGGAAACACCATATATTTT
NA,TRBV25-1,NA,TRBJ1-6,CASSGFPQGTGPLHF,TGTGCCAGCAGTGGATTCCCCCAGGGAACAGGACCCCTCCACTTT
NA,TRBV4-1,NA,TRBJ2-7,CASSQEGQGPYEQYF,TGCGCCAGCAGCCAAGAAGGGCAGGGCCCCTACGAGCAGTACTTC
NA,TRBV18,TRBD2,TRBJ2-3,CASSPSGGWNTDTQYF,TGTGCCAGCTCACCGAGCGGGGGCTGGAACACAGATACGCAGTATTTT
NA,TRBV29-1,NA,TRBJ2-5,CSVEVSRETQYF,TGCAGCGTTGAAGTTTCCAGAGAGACCCAGTACTTC
NA,TRBV5-1,NA,TRBJ1-1,CASSLVPGANTEAFF,TGCGCCAGCAGCTTGGTGCCAGGGGCGAACACTGAAGCTTTCTTT
NA,TRBV3-1/TRBV3-2,NA,TRBJ1-2,CASSQDIQIGVGYTF,TGTGCCAGCAGCCAAGATATTCAGATCGGGGTTGGCTACACCTTC
NA,TRBV7-9,NA,TRBJ2-7,CASSLQGGTGDSYEQYF,TGTGCCAGCAGCTTGCAGGGAGGGACAGGTGACTCCTACGAGCAGTACTTC
NA,TRBV9,NA,TRBJ2-1,CASSVSRNNEQFF,TGTGCCAGCAGCGTTTCCAGAAACAATGAGCAGTTCTTC
NA,TRBV28,TRBD2,TRBJ2-1,CASSFRTGGHFF,TGTGCCAGCAGTTTTAGGACGGGGGGGCATTTCTTC